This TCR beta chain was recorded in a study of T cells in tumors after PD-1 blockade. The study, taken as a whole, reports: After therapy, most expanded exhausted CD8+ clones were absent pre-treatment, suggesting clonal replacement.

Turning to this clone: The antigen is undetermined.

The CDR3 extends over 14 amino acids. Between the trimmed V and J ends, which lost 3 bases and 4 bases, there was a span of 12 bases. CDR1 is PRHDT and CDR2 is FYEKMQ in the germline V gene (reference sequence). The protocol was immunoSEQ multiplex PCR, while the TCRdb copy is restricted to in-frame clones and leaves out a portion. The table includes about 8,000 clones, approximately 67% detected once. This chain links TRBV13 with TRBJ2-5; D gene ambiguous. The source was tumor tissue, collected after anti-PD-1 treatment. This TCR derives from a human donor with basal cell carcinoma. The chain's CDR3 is CASSLGQSLETQYF. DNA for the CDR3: TGTGCCAGCAGCTTGGGCCAAAGTCTAGAGACCCAGTACTTC. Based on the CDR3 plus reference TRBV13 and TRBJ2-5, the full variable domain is AAGVIQSPRHLIKEKRETATLKCYPIPRHDTVYWYQQGPGQDPQFLISFYEKMQSDKGSIPDRFSAQQFSDYHSELNMSSLELGDSALYFCASSLGQSLETQYFGPGTRLLVL.